This entry features one TCR beta chain sequence. Libraries were prepared by immunoSEQ multiplex PCR; TCRdb keeps only in-frame clonotypes and omits some of them. This sample yields fewer than 130,000 clones, of which roughly four fifths are seen a single time; 16% belongs to the top ten. The sample originates from a study of blood T cell repertoires in COVID-19. About the study: Specimens from acute and convalescent COVID-19 originated in the United States, Italy and Spain. The analysed material was cDNA or gDNA that came from T cells, B-cell-depleted T cells, or PBMCs.

This CDR3 comprises 13 residues. In germline, CDR1 is WSHSY, CDR2 SAAADI. The V and J ends lost 4 bases and 2 bases respectively, with 8 bases between them. Input material: peripheral blood. The chain joins TRBV10-2 to TRBJ2-5; D uncertain. This receptor was obtained from a woman aged 55-69 years with acute or convalescent COVID-19. The CDR3 spells CASSGSRQETQYF. The CDR3 nucleotides read TGCGCCAGCAGTGGGTCCAGACAAGAGACCCAGTACTTC.